The rows below give T cell receptor beta chains drawn from one sample of a study of Graves' ophthalmopathy and Graves' hyperthyroidism. TCRdb re-called the multiplex PCR reads through MiXCR, storing one row per CDR3 protein. This sample carries 650,000 to 900,000 distinct CDR3 sequences, roughly two fifths of them seen once, and the ten largest clones take 40% to 55%. Sequenced material: peripheral blood. These TCRs come from an adult man with Graves' ophthalmopathy. Both conserved end residues are part of each CDR3. D genes are given only for firm matches. The size field is filled for only some rows; it gives once, few, many or a size class.

d_gene,v_gene,j_gene,abundance,CDR3nt,CDR3aa
TRBD2,TRBV7-9,TRBJ2-7,many,TGTGCCAGCAGGTTCACCGGGACTAGTGACGAGCAGTACTTC,CASRFTGTSDEQYF
TRBD2,TRBV20-1,TRBJ2-1,once,TGCAGCGTGACTAGCGGGACGGGGGAGCAGTTCTTC,CSVTSGTGEQFF
-,TRBV29-1,TRBJ2-7,-,TGCAGCGTAGTAGAGTCCTACGAGCAGTACTTC,CSVVESYEQYF
TRBD1,TRBV7-9,TRBJ2-2,-,TGTGCCAGCAGCTCGACCACAGGGGGCAGCCGTACCACCGGGGAGCTGTTTTTT,CASSSTTGGSRTTGELFF
-,TRBV29-1,TRBJ2-2,many,TGCAGCTTTAAGGTCGCGAACACCGGGGAGCTGTTTTTT,CSFKVANTGELFF
TRBD2,TRBV4-1,TRBJ2-7,-,TGCGCCAGCAGCCAAGGGCCAACGGGGGGGTTTGCCTACGAGCAGTACTTC,CASSQGPTGGFAYEQYF
-,TRBV9,TRBJ2-5,-,TGTGCCAGCAGTTACGTCCTACGAGGGGCAGGGGAGACCCAGTACTTC,CASSYVLRGAGETQYF
-,TRBV7-9,TRBJ2-5,-,TGTGCCAGCAGCTCGTCCGGGACAACACAAGAGACCCAGTACTTC,CASSSSGTTQETQYF
-,TRBV7-9,TRBJ1-4,many,TGTGCCAGCGCAGTCACGGGGAATGAAAAACTGTTTTTT,CASAVTGNEKLFF
TRBD2,TRBV7-9,TRBJ2-5,many,TGTGCCAGCAAGACTAGCGCGGCTCAAGAGACCCAGTACTTC,CASKTSAAQETQYF
TRBD1,TRBV10-2,TRBJ1-1,many,TGCGCCAGCAGTGACGGACAGGCAGTGAACACTGAAGCTTTCTTT,CASSDGQAVNTEAFF
TRBD1,TRBV12-3/TRBV12-4,TRBJ1-4,few,TGTGCCAGCACTCGTGACAGGGGATCTGCAACTAATGAAAAACTGTTTTTT,CASTRDRGSATNEKLFF
-,TRBV7-3,TRBJ2-6,many,TGTGCCAGCAGCCCATGGGCCATTTCTGGGGCCAACGTCCTGACTTTC,CASSPWAISGANVLTF
-,TRBV20-1,TRBJ2-7,few,TGCAGTGCTAGACCAGGCCTCACCCTCTACGAGCAGTACTTC,CSARPGLTLYEQYF
TRBD1,TRBV6-6,TRBJ1-6,few,TGTGCCAGCAGACCAGGGGGAAGTTCACCCCTCCACTTT,CASRPGGSSPLHF
-,TRBV7-8,TRBJ2-7,many,TGTGCCAGCAGCTTAGAGATCTCCTACGAGCAGTACTTC,CASSLEISYEQYF
-,TRBV11-1,TRBJ1-1,-,TGTGCCAGCAGCCACGAAGGGGGGCTTGAAGCTTTCTTT,CASSHEGGLEAFF
-,TRBV12-3/TRBV12-4,TRBJ1-4,-,TGTGCCAGCAGTCCTCCCGTTGGGGTTGAAAAACTGTTTTTT,CASSPPVGVEKLFF
TRBD2,TRBV9,TRBJ2-7,-,TGTGCCAGCAGCGTAGGGGTTAGCGGGGACTACGAGCAGTACTTC,CASSVGVSGDYEQYF
-,TRBV10-3,TRBJ2-7,many,TGTGCCATCAGGGAAGACGGCGCCGACTACGAGCAGTACTTC,CAIREDGADYEQYF
-,TRBV28,TRBJ1-3,few,TGTGCCAGCAGTTACTCTCCAGCCTCTGGAAACACCATATATTTT,CASSYSPASGNTIYF
TRBD1,TRBV2,TRBJ1-1,-,TGTGCCAGCAGTATAGCCCAGGGGGTCACTGAAGCTTTCTTT,CASSIAQGVTEAFF
-,TRBV15,TRBJ2-7,-,TGTGCCAGCAGCCAAGCCCCCGGACCGAACTACGAGCAGTACTTC,CASSQAPGPNYEQYF
TRBD1,TRBV5-1,TRBJ2-7,few,TGCGCCAGCAGTCTCAGTACCCCAGGGGGCATTTACGAGCAGTACTTC,CASSLSTPGGIYEQYF
TRBD1,TRBV9,TRBJ1-1,few,TGTGCCAGCAGCGCCGGGACAGGGGAACTTGGAGCTTTCTTT,CASSAGTGELGAFF
TRBD1,TRBV2,TRBJ2-7,many,TGTGCCAGCAGGGACAGGGCTTCCTACGAGCAGTACTTC,CASRDRASYEQYF
-,TRBV20-1,TRBJ1-5,-,TGCAAAACAGGGACACTAATCAATCAGCCCCAGCATTTT,CKTGTLINQPQHF
-,TRBV29-1,TRBJ1-6,few,TGCAGCGTTGGGGAACAGGGTTTAATCGATTCACCCCTCCACTTT,CSVGEQGLIDSPLHF
TRBD1,TRBV6-6,TRBJ1-2,-,TGTGCCAGCAGTTACTCGGGCCACGACAGGGCGGTTGGCTACACCTTC,CASSYSGHDRAVGYTF
TRBD1,TRBV6-1,TRBJ2-7,-,TGTGCCAGCAGTGAAGCCGGGACAGGGAACGAGCAGTACTTC,CASSEAGTGNEQYF
-,TRBV15,TRBJ2-7,-,TGTGCCACCAGCAGAGGGACAGACCCCTACGAGCAGTACTTC,CATSRGTDPYEQYF
-,TRBV20-1,TRBJ2-5,few,TGCAGTGTTATACTTCAGGGTGAAGAGACCCAGTACTTC,CSVILQGEETQYF
TRBD1,TRBV2,TRBJ2-7,many,TGTGCCAGGGACCGACAGGGGTTGATCGGCGAGCAGTACTTC,CARDRQGLIGEQYF
-,TRBV14,TRBJ2-5,-,TGTGCCAGCAGCCAAGAGGGGCCGTACCAAGAGACCCAGTACTTC,CASSQEGPYQETQYF
TRBD1,TRBV29-1,TRBJ2-2,-,TGCAGCGCCGCAAGGGGGCTGCGTCCTGATCCTGGGGAGCTGTTTTTT,CSAARGLRPDPGELFF
TRBD1,TRBV12-3/TRBV12-4,TRBJ1-6,-,TGTGCCAGCAGTTTGAAGACAGGGGGCTCACCCCTCCACTTT,CASSLKTGGSPLHF
TRBD2,TRBV11-2,TRBJ2-7,few,TGTGCCAGCAGCCTCCGGGGACTAGCGGGCTACGAGCAGTACTTC,CASSLRGLAGYEQYF
TRBD1,TRBV7-9,TRBJ2-5,few,TGTGCCAGCAGCATCGGGACAGCAGAGACCCAGTACTTC,CASSIGTAETQYF
-,TRBV10-3,TRBJ1-4,once,TGTGCCATCAGTGAGTCCGGGGTAGGAGCTGGAAAACTGTTTTTT,CAISESGVGAGKLFF
TRBD1,TRBV7-9,TRBJ2-3,-,TGTGCCAGCAGCTTCGACAGGGCTTCGGGCTACACAGATACGCAGTATTTT,CASSFDRASGYTDTQYF
-,TRBV7-9,TRBJ1-1,few,TGTGCCAGCAGCTTAGGTACGAGGTCGAGGGACACTGAAGCTTTCTTT,CASSLGTRSRDTEAFF
-,TRBV15,TRBJ1-1,many,TGTGCCACCAGCCCCAGTGCACCAGGCGGGCACACTGAAGCTTTCTTT,CATSPSAPGGHTEAFF
-,TRBV4-2,TRBJ1-4,-,TGTGCCAGCTCACAGCGGGCCGGGGAGGAAAAACTGTTTTTT,CASSQRAGEEKLFF
-,TRBV2,TRBJ1-6,-,TGTGCCAGCAGTTACTCCACGGGAGGGTCCTATAATTCACCCCTCCACTTT,CASSYSTGGSYNSPLHF
-,TRBV10-3,TRBJ1-1,-,TGTGCCAGCAGGCCCGAGTGGGAGGGCGCTGAAGCTTTCTTT,CASRPEWEGAEAFF
-,TRBV6-6,TRBJ1-3,few,TGTGCCAGCAGTTTAGGGACGAACACCATATATTTT,CASSLGTNTIYF
-,TRBV2,TRBJ2-7,-,TGTGCCAGCGGTCGGCATCAATCCTACGAGCAGTGCTTC,CASGRHQSYEQCF
-,TRBV7-9,TRBJ2-2,-,TGTGCCAGCAGCCCGTTTGTAGGGAACACCGGGGAGCTGTTTTTT,CASSPFVGNTGELFF
TRBD1,TRBV3-1,TRBJ1-4,-,TGTGCCAGCAGCTCGACAGGGTATTCTAATGAAAAACTGTTTTTT,CASSSTGYSNEKLFF